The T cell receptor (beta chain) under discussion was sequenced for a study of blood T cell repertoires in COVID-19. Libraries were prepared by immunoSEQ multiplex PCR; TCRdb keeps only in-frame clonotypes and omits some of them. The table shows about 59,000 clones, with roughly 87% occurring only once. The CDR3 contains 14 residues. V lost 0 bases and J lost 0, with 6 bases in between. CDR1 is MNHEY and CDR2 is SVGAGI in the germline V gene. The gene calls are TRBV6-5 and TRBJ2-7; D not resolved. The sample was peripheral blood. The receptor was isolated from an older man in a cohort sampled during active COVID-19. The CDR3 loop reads CASSYSRNSYEQYF. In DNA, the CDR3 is TGTGCCAGCAGTTACTCCAGAAACTCCTACGAGCAGTACTTC.